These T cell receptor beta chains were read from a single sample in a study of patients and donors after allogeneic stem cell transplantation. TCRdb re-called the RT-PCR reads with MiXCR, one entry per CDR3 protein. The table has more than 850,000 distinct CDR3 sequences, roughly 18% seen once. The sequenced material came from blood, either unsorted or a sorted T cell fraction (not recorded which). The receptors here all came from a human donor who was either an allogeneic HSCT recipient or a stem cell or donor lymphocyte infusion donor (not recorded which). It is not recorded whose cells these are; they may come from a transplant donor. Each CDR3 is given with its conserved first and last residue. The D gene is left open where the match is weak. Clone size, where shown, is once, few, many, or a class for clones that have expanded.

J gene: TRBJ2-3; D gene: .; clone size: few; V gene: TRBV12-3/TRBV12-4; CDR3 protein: CASRLHRTSGDTQYF; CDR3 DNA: TGTGCCAGCAGGTTGCACAGGACCAGTGGGGATACGCAGTATTTT
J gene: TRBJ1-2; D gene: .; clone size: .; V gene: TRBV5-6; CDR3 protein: CASSATGTNLIYGYTF; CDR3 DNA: TGTGCCAGCAGCGCTACCGGGACTAACCTGATCTATGGCTACACCTTC
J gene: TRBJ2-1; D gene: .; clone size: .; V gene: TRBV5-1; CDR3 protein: CASSPEGPGNEQFF; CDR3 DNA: TGCGCCAGCAGCCCCGAGGGGCCGGGCAATGAGCAGTTCTTC
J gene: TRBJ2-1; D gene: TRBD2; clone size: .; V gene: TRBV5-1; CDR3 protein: CASSLGFLAGVNEQFF; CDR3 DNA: TGCGCCAGCAGCTTGGGGTTCCTAGCGGGGGTCAATGAGCAGTTCTTC
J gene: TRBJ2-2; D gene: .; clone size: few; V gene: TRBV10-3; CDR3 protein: CAVSDRNTGELFF; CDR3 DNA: TGTGCGGTTTCGGACAGGAACACCGGGGAGCTGTTTTTT
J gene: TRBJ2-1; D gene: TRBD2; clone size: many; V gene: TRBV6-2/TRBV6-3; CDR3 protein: CASSYSLAGVDEQFF; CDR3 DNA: TGTGCCAGCAGTTACTCGCTAGCGGGAGTGGATGAGCAGTTCTTC
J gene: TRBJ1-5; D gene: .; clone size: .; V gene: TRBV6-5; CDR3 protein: CASSYKQGPNQPQHF; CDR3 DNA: TGTGCCAGCAGTTACAAACAGGGTCCCAATCAGCCCCAGCATTTT
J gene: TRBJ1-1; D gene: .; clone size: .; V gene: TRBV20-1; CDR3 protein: CSARARGQLNTEAFF; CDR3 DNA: TGCAGTGCTAGAGCCCGTGGACAGCTGAACACTGAAGCTTTCTTT
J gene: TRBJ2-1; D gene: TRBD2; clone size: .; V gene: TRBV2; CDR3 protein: CASSEDRASGVYNEQFF; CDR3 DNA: TGTGCCAGCAGTGAGGACCGGGCTAGCGGGGTCTACAATGAGCAGTTCTTC
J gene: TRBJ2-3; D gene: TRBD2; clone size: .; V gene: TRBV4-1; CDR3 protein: CASSQEAGAPDTQYF; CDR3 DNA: TGCGCCAGCAGCCAAGAGGCGGGAGCTCCAGATACGCAGTATTTT
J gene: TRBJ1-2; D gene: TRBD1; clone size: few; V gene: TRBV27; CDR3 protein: CASSSNPTGGFFRGYTF; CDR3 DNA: TGTGCCAGCAGTTCGAACCCGACAGGGGGCTTCTTCCGCGGCTACACCTTC
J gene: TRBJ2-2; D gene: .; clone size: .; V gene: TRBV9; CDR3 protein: CASSGSGGARTGELFF; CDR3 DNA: TGTGCCAGCAGCGGGTCCGGGGGCGCGAGGACCGGGGAGCTGTTTTTT
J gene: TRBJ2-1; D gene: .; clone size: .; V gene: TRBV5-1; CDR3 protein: CASSLMGTSDEQFF; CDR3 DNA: TGCGCCAGCAGCTTGATGGGGACCTCGGATGAGCAGTTCTTC
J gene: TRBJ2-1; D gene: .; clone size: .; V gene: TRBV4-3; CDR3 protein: CASSQEAVRSSSYNEQFF; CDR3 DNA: TGCGCCAGCAGCCAAGAGGCCGTCCGGTCAAGCTCCTACAATGAGCAGTTCTTC
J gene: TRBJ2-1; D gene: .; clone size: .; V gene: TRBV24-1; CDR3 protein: CATAGAGPQFF; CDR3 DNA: TGTGCCACCGCGGGGGCGGGGCCTCAGTTCTTC
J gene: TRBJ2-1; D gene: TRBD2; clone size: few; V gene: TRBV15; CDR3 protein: CATSRGERGGEQFF; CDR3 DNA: TGTGCCACCAGCAGAGGGGAGCGGGGAGGGGAGCAGTTCTTC
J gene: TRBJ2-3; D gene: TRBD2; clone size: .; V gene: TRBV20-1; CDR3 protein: CSARRGPSSGRGTDTQYF; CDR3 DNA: TGCAGTGCTAGACGGGGCCCAAGTAGCGGGAGAGGTACAGATACGCAGTATTTT
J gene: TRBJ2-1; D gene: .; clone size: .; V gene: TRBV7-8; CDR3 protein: CASSPSPGQSDEQFF; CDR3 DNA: TGTGCCAGCAGCCCGTCTCCGGGGCAGAGCGATGAGCAGTTCTTC
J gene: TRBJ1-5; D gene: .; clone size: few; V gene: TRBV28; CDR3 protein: CASSPPDRQPQHF; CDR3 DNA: TGTGCCAGCAGTCCCCCGGACAGACAGCCCCAGCATTTT
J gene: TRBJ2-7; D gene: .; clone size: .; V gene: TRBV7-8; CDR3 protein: CASSLAGVWEQYF; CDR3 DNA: TGTGCCAGCAGCTTAGCGGGGGTGTGGGAGCAGTACTTC